The 12 T cell receptor beta chains below come from one sample, sequenced in a study of T cell responses to AZD1222 COVID-19 vaccine. Produced via immunoSEQ multiplex PCR; TCRdb's table is partial and in-frame only. The table has 140,000 to 150,000 clones, 92% seen once; the top ten hold under 4%. The sample here was peripheral blood, taken on day 0 of AZD1222 vaccination. Source of these receptors: an adult in good health.

This clone was observed a single time. Here the CDR3 DNA reads TGCGCCAGCAGCTTGGAGAGCTATCTTGGTGAGCAGTTCTTC. Translating it yields CASSLESYLGEQFF. The J gene is TRBJ2-1, the V gene TRBV5-1; D gene unclear. This CDR3 is 14 amino acids long. V lost 0 bases and J 9 bases, leaving 13 bases between the germline ends. CDR1 and CDR2 (germline): SGHRS, YFSETQ.

This clone has just one count. The chain has TRBV5-4 and TRBJ1-5, with D maybe TRBD1 (5 bases). V lost 3 bases, J lost 4 bases, and 11 bases lay in between. The CDR3 totals 14 residues. Germline-derived CDR1 and CDR2 are SGHNT and YYREEE (reference sequence). The CDR3 DNA follows: TGTGCCAGCAGCTATCATGGGGGGAATCAGCCCCAGCATTTT. Translated, it gives CASSYHGGNQPQHF.

The V gene is TRBV10-3, the J gene TRBJ2-1; TRBD2 aligns across 7 bases. The trim removed 6 bases at V and 10 bases at J, leaving 9 bases unmatched. This CDR3 has 13 residues. Germline CDR1 is ENHRY and CDR2 is SYGVKD. In DNA form, the CDR3 reads TGTGCCATCAGGGATGAGCGGGATTGGGAGCAGTTCTTC. It translates to CAIRDERDWEQFF.

This chain joins TRBV19 and TRBJ2-1, with no clear D. The CDR3 runs to 13 residues. Trimming removed 4 bases from V and 4 bases from J, with 8 bases in between. Germline loops: CDR1 LNHDA, CDR2 SQIVND (reference sequence). The CDR3 nucleotides read TGTGCCAGTAGTAGAAACGGGTACAATGAGCAGTTCTTC. Residues: CASSRNGYNEQFF.

By proportion, this clone is medium-sized (0.01 to 0.1%). V and J are TRBV28 and TRBJ2-4; the D is unclear. From germline, CDR1 is MDHEN and CDR2 SYDVKM. This CDR3 is built from 17 residues. The V and J ends lost 3 bases and 0 bases respectively, with 15 bases between them. CDR3 sequence reads: CASSLVSGDLAKNIQYF. The CDR3 bases are TGTGCCAGCAGTTTGGTCTCGGGCGACCTAGCCAAAAACATTCAGTACTTC. The variable domain in full, with the rest retrieved from reference TRBV28 and TRBJ2-4, is DVKVTQSSRYLVKRTGEKVFLECVQDMDHENMFWYRQDPGLGLRLIYFSYDVKMKEKGDIPEGYSVSREKKERFSLILESASTNQTSMYLCASSLVSGDLAKNIQYFGAGTRLSVL.

This chain joins TRBV27 and TRBJ2-1; 7 nucleotides align to TRBD1. This CDR3 region has 15 residues. V shed 5 bases and J 4 bases; nucleotides not matched to a gene: 8. Germline V gives CDR1 MNHEY, CDR2 SMNVEV (reference sequence). Here the CDR3 reads CASSKTRDSYNEQFF. The DNA for the CDR3 is TGTGCCAGCAGTAAAACCCGGGACAGTTACAATGAGCAGTTCTTC.

The rearrangement links TRBV5-6 to TRBJ1-2, with TRBD1 matching over 10 bases. V was pared by 0 bases and J by 7 bases, with 6 bases of the junction left unmatched. The CDR3 contains 15 residues. CDR1 SGHDT and CDR2 YYEEEE come from the germline V gene. CDR3 in amino acids: CASSLVDRGSTGYTF. Written as DNA, the CDR3 is TGTGCCAGCAGCTTGGTGGACAGGGGGTCTACTGGCTACACCTTC.

This chain connects TRBV20-1 to TRBJ1-2; D gene unclear. The CDR3 spans 11 residues. Germline CDR1 DFQATT, CDR2 SNEGSKA (reference sequence). V was pared by 6 bases and J by 6 bases, with 11 bases between. CDR3 loop: CSAQKGDGYTF. The CDR3 DNA is TGCAGTGCCCAGAAGGGCGATGGCTACACCTTC.

This chain uses TRBV9 with TRBJ2-2, with 7 bases matching TRBD1. The CDR3 is 16 amino acids. V lost 3 bases, J lost 5 bases, and 10 bases stayed unmatched. CDR1 and CDR2 from the germline V gene are SGDLS and YYNGEE. The CDR3: CASSDQTGIRTGELFF. The CDR3, as DNA: TGTGCCAGCAGCGATCAGACAGGGATTCGTACCGGGGAGCTGTTTTTT.

The V and J genes are TRBV19 and TRBJ1-5; D perhaps matches TRBD1 (6 bases). Germline CDR1 and CDR2: LNHDA and SQIVND (reference sequence). The length of the CDR3 is 16 residues. V was pared by 2 bases and J by 5 bases, with 16 bases between. CDR3 region: CASSIIILQGHQPQHF. CDR3 DNA sequence: TGTGCCAGTAGTATAATAATTTTGCAGGGGCATCAGCCCCAGCATTTT.

V gene TRBV5-1 combines with J gene TRBJ1-4; D not resolved. V was pared by 0 bases and J by 0 bases, with 6 bases between. Germline CDR1 and CDR2: SGHRS and YFSETQ. The CDR3 runs 15 residues. CDR3 protein: CASSLVAATNEKLFF. The CDR3 bases are TGCGCCAGCAGCTTGGTGGCAGCAACTAATGAAAAACTGTTTTTT.

The genes are TRBV7-2 and TRBJ1-5; TRBD1 agrees at 12 bases. CDR1 is SGHTA and CDR2 is FQGNSA in the germline V gene. The CDR3 is 15 amino acids. Losses at the gene ends were 5 bases for V and 7 bases for J; bases not matched to a gene: 6. The CDR3 reads CASSLGQGAGQPQHF. In DNA form, the CDR3 reads TGTGCCAGCAGCCTGGGACAGGGGGCTGGACAGCCCCAGCATTTT.